Listed below are T cell receptor beta chains from one sample, sequenced in a study of human T cells and chemical hapten exposure. TCRdb passed the RACE reads through MiXCR, listing each CDR3 protein once. The table lists roughly 130,000 distinct CDR3 sequences, about 11% of them singletons. The specimen was whole blood, collected in connection with sensitization to the hapten diphenylcyclopropenone (DPC). These receptors originate from a woman aged 45-59 years with alopecia areata. Some clones in this sample may be carry-over from other donors' samples. CDR3s leave out the opening cysteine and the closing phenylalanine or tryptophan. The order of the fields is V gene, CDR3 length, CDR3 protein.

TRBV20-1 | 14 | SALGQGGGGNSPLH
TRBV5-1 | 13 | AIILGLAITDTQY
TRBV4-2 | 14 | ASSQVGANQADTQY
TRBV18 | 13 | ASSPPDRVNHEQF
TRBV20-1 | 12 | SAQIGGQTYEQY
TRBV7-3 | 11 | ASSWTGGYGYT
TRBV3-1 | 15 | ASSQDPPAGVSHEQF
TRBV25-1 | 12 | ASKSAGSTDTQY
TRBV12-3/TRBV12-4 | 10 | ASSFLGTEQF
TRBV14 | 13 | ASSPPAGGPETQY
TRBV12-3/TRBV12-4 | 9 | ASSFRLRAF
TRBV12-3/TRBV12-4 | 11 | ASSFIRAYEQY
TRBV29-1 | 12 | SVAREPENTEAF
TRBV20-1 | 11 | SARGRDTYEQY
TRBV24-1 | 12 | ATSDGIHTGELF
TRBV18 | 11 | ASSSGQNQPQH